Following are 25 T cell receptor beta chains from one sample sequenced in a study of cytomegalovirus exposure and HLA in healthy donors. 13 Jbeta primers and 60 Vbeta primers were used for the PCR. The repertoire was sequenced with immunoSEQ multiplex PCR; TCRdb's copy has only in-frame clones and lacks some. The repertoire holds roughly 76,000 clones, 70% to 85% seen once, with 2.5% in the top ten. Sequenced input: PBMCs. The receptor set was obtained from a man in his thirties or forties in good health and CMV-seronegative.

This chain uses TRBV9 with TRBJ2-7, with 7 nucleotides matching TRBD1. CDR1 is SGDLS, CDR2 YYNGEE, per germline. The ends lost 4 bases at V and 2 bases at J; junction bases unmatched: 6. CDR3 size: 14 residues. This chain's CDR3 is CASSSRQGPYEQYF. The CDR3 region has the DNA TGTGCCAGCAGCTCCCGACAGGGACCCTACGAGCAGTACTTC.

The chain employs TRBV28 and TRBJ1-1; TRBD1 is a possible D gene (6 bases). The germline CDR1 and CDR2 sequences are MDHEN and SYDVKM. V was shortened by 3 bases and J by 5 bases, with 13 bases between the two germline ends. The CDR3 runs 14 residues. The CDR3: CASSLGRQGTEAFF. CDR3 in DNA: TGTGCCAGCAGTTTGGGCAGGCAGGGGACTGAAGCTTTCTTT. Using reference TRBV28 and TRBJ1-1 for the parts outside the CDR3, the full variable domain is DVKVTQSSRYLVKRTGEKVFLECVQDMDHENMFWYRQDPGLGLRLIYFSYDVKMKEKGDIPEGYSVSREKKERFSLILESASTNQTSMYLCASSLGRQGTEAFFGQGTRLTVV.

This clone was seen only a few times. V is TRBV4-3 and J is TRBJ2-3, with a tentative D call TRBD1 (5 bases). The germline CDR1 and CDR2 sequences are LGHNA and YSLEER. The CDR3 length is 14 residues. V was shortened by 1 base and J by 5 bases, with 10 bases between the two germline ends. CDR3 DNA: TGCGCCAGCAGCCAAGGGACATGGGGAGATACGCAGTATTTT. This sequence encodes CASSQGTWGDTQYF.

The genes are TRBV14 and TRBJ2-1, with a tentative D call TRBD2 (5 bases). CDR1 is SGHDN and CDR2 is FVKESK in the germline V gene. The CDR3 runs to 16 residues. Trimming cost V 4 bases and J 0 bases, with 13 bases left between them. CDR3 amino acids: CASSRPGYSSYNEQFF. The CDR3 coding sequence is TGTGCCAGCAGCCGCCCGGGGTACAGCTCCTACAATGAGCAGTTCTTC.

This clone has a single count. The rearrangement links TRBV18 to TRBJ1-2; no reliable D call. CDR3 length equals 16 residues. Deletions cut 3 bases from V and 0 bases from J, with 14 bases between. The germline V gene has CDR1 KGHSH and CDR2 LQKENI. DNA for the CDR3: TGTGCCAGCTCACCGGTCCCTGACATCGCTAACTATGGCTACACCTTC. It specifies CASSPVPDIANYGYTF.

V and J are TRBV19 and TRBJ2-5; perhaps TRBD2 as D (6 bases). Germline CDR1 and CDR2: LNHDA and SQIVND (reference sequence). This CDR3 comprises 14 residues. The V end lost 5 bases, the J end lost 2 bases, and 12 bases lay between the germline ends. The CDR3: CASSPRDWQETQYF. In DNA form, the CDR3 reads TGTGCCAGTAGTCCGCGGGACTGGCAAGAGACCCAGTACTTC.

This sequence joins TRBV6-1 and TRBJ1-3; 8 bases agree with TRBD1. Germline V gene data show CDR1 as MNHNS and CDR2 as SASEGT. The CDR3 runs to 16 residues. V was pared by 4 bases and J by 0 bases, with 5 bases of the junction left unmatched. The CDR3 sequence is CASSVTGGSSGNTIYF. CDR3 coding DNA: TGTGCCAGCAGTGTAACAGGGGGGAGCTCTGGAAACACCATATATTTT.

The chain joins TRBV27 to TRBJ2-5; TRBD2 aligns across 15 bases. CDR3 length: 16 residues. The V and J ends lost 10 bases and 9 bases, in that order; junction bases with no gene match: 15. Germline V lookup: CDR1 MNHEY, CDR2 SMNVEV (reference sequence). In DNA form, the CDR3 reads TGTGCCACAGGGACTAGCGGGAGGTCCTGGGCCGAGCCCCAGTACTTC. It codes for CATGTSGRSWAEPQYF.

This chain connects TRBV28 to TRBJ1-5; a weak D match, TRBD1 (5 bases). CDR1 and CDR2 from the germline V gene are MDHEN and SYDVKM. The V end lost 5 bases, the J end lost 1 base, and 9 bases lay between the germline ends. The CDR3 is 14 residues long. CDR3 sequence (DNA): TGTGCCAGCAGTCCTGGGGGGAGCAATCAGCCCCAGCATTTT. Amino acids: CASSPGGSNQPQHF.

In DNA, the CDR3 is TGTGCCAGCAGTGAATGGTGGACAGGGGGCAACGAGCAGTACTTC. It specifies CASSEWWTGGNEQYF. J is TRBJ2-7 and V is TRBV25-1; TRBD1 matches 11 bases. The CDR3 consists of 15 residues. After removal of 1 base from V and 5 bases from J, the junction contained 4 bases not matched to a gene. CDR1 is MGHDK, CDR2 SYGVNS, per germline.

This sequence joins TRBV7-2 and TRBJ1-1; no definite D call. CDR1 SGHTA and CDR2 FQGNSA come from the germline V gene. V shed 6 bases and J shed 1 base, with 9 bases lying between them. This CDR3 has 13 residues. CDR3 region: CASSPPSNTEAFF. The DNA of the CDR3 is TGTGCCAGCAGTCCTCCCTCGAACACTGAAGCTTTCTTT.

The chain joins TRBV4-3 to TRBJ2-3, with a possible D match to TRBD2 (7 bases). CDR1 and CDR2 from the germline V gene are LGHNA and YSLEER. The CDR3 length is 16 residues. V lost 3 bases and J lost 0, with 13 bases in between. CDR3 sequence reads: CASSQDSGTSTDTQYF. DNA of the CDR3: TGCGCCAGCAGCCAGGACAGCGGGACTAGCACAGATACGCAGTATTTT.

This sequence joins TRBV28 and TRBJ2-5, with TRBD2 as a possible D gene (5 bases). V was clipped by 2 bases and J by 7 bases, with 20 bases between them. CDR1 is MDHEN, CDR2 SYDVKM, per germline. This CDR3 contains 16 residues. The chain's CDR3 is CASSLGRVGGFGTQYF. Here the CDR3 DNA reads TGTGCCAGCAGTTTAGGAAGGGTTGGCGGGTTTGGGACCCAGTACTTC.

This clone was counted a single time. The V and J genes are TRBV19 and TRBJ2-2; possible D gene TRBD1, 6 bases. Germline V gives CDR1 LNHDA, CDR2 SQIVND (reference sequence). Trimming pared 1 base from V and 6 bases from J, leaving 9 bases between. The CDR3 consists of 14 residues. The CDR3 sequence is CASSIGRGAGELFF. In DNA form, the CDR3 reads TGTGCCAGTAGTATAGGCAGGGGTGCCGGGGAGCTGTTTTTT.

This clone was picked up one time. The CDR3: CASSKIYRDSQPQHF. As DNA, the CDR3 is TGTGCCAGCAGTAAAATATACCGGGACAGTCAGCCCCAGCATTTT. The V gene is TRBV28, the J gene TRBJ1-5; TRBD1 agrees at 7 bases. J lost 6 bases, V lost 5 bases, and 10 bases had no gene match. This CDR3 contains 15 residues. Germline CDR1 and CDR2: MDHEN and SYDVKM.

CDR3 nucleotides: TGTGCCAGCAGCTCCCTAGGACAGGGCCGGCAGCCCCAGCATTTT. Translation gives CASSSLGQGRQPQHF. The V gene is TRBV7-2, the J gene TRBJ1-5; 8 bases align to TRBD1. Germline values: CDR1 SGHTA, CDR2 FQGNSA. Trimming removed 4 bases from V and 7 bases from J; junction bases left unmatched: 9. The CDR3 totals 15 residues.

V gene TRBV25-1 combines with J gene TRBJ2-2; a weak D match, TRBD2 (5 bases). Germline-derived CDR1 and CDR2 are MGHDK and SYGVNS. V was pared by 4 bases and J by 4 bases, with 10 bases between. The CDR3 length is 14 residues. CDR3 sequence (DNA): TGTGCCAGCAGTGCGGGGAGCTCCACCGGGGAGCTGTTTTTT. It yields the protein CASSAGSSTGELFF.

The CDR3 spells CASSLGGGGTTDTQYF. The CDR3 bases are TGTGCCAGCAGCTTAGGGGGCGGGGGGACCACAGATACGCAGTATTTT. V is TRBV7-9 and J is TRBJ2-3; 8 nucleotides line up with TRBD2. The CDR3 consists of 16 residues. Germline V gene lookup returns CDR1 SEHNR and CDR2 FQNEAQ (reference sequence). V was pared by 1 base and J by 2 bases, with 5 bases of the junction left unmatched. Filled out from reference TRBV7-9 and TRBJ2-3, the complete variable domain reads DTGVSQNPRHKITKRGQNVTFRCDPISEHNRLYWYRQTLGQGPEFLTYFQNEAQLEKSRLLSDRFSAERPKGSFSTLEIQRTEQGDSAMYLCASSLGGGGTTDTQYFGPGTRLTVL.

The chain has TRBV29-1 and TRBJ2-7; D unresolved. This CDR3 has 12 residues. Germline V gene sequence: CDR1 SQVTM, CDR2 ANQGSEA. The V and J ends lost 4 bases and 4 bases respectively, with 11 bases between them. CDR3 loop: CSVVGTRYEQYF. The DNA of the CDR3 is TGCAGCGTTGTGGGCACCCGTTACGAGCAGTACTTC.

The chain employs TRBV2 and TRBJ1-5; a possible D gene is TRBD1 (6 bases). Trimming left V 5 bases short and J 7 bases short, with 18 bases between. Germline CDR1 and CDR2: SNHLY and FYNNEI. CDR3 length: 15 amino acids. CDR3 DNA sequence: TGTGCCAGCAGTCGACGACAGGCAGAGGGCCAGCCCCAGCATTTT. Translated, it gives CASSRRQAEGQPQHF.

This clone came up a few times. V is TRBV5-1 and J is TRBJ2-6; 7 bases fit TRBD1. After removal of 3 bases from V and 2 bases from J, the junction contained 2 bases not matched to a gene. The CDR3 is 15 residues long. The germline CDR1 and CDR2 sequences are SGHRS and YFSETQ. CDR3 residues: CASSSDRAGANVLTF. CDR3 DNA sequence: TGCGCCAGCAGCTCTGACAGGGCTGGGGCCAACGTCCTGACTTTC.

This clone was observed a handful of times. V gene TRBV5-6 combines with J gene TRBJ1-4; D might be TRBD1 (6 bases). CDR3 length equals 15 residues. The germline V gene has CDR1 SGHDT and CDR2 YYEEEE. Trimming left V 0 bases short and J 8 bases short, with 14 bases between. The CDR3 bases are TGTGCCAGCAGCTTGGGTCGGGGGGCGCAGGAAAAACTGTTTTTT. Translating it yields CASSLGRGAQEKLFF.

This chain connects TRBV10-3 to TRBJ1-5; tentative D call: TRBD1 (5 bases). This CDR3 contains 14 residues. From germline, CDR1 is ENHRY and CDR2 SYGVKD. The ends were cut back, 2 bases at V and 7 bases at J, with 12 bases in the middle. CDR3 region: CAISEGGGWQPQHF. The CDR3 DNA reads TGTGCCATCAGTGAGGGGGGGGGATGGCAGCCCCAGCATTTT.

CDR3 loop: CAGTTGPGDEQYF. CDR3 nucleotides: TGCGCCGGGACGACAGGACCTGGGGACGAGCAGTACTTC. The chain employs TRBV10-2 and TRBJ2-7, with a possible D match to TRBD1 (6 bases). Looked up from germline, CDR1 is WSHSY and CDR2 is SAAADI. Trimming stripped 11 bases from V and 5 bases from J, with 19 bases between. This CDR3 is built from 13 residues.

This clone was counted a few times. At one boundary the junction diverges from the germline segment, which might be a read error. The CDR3 sequence is CASSQGTGRNEQFF. As DNA, the CDR3 is TGTGCTAGCAGCCAGGGGACAGGTAGAAATGAGCAGTTCTTC. The chain carries TRBV7-7 and TRBJ2-1; 8 positions match TRBD1. The CDR3 is 14 amino acids. Germline-derived CDR1 and CDR2 are SSHAT and FNYEAQ (reference sequence).